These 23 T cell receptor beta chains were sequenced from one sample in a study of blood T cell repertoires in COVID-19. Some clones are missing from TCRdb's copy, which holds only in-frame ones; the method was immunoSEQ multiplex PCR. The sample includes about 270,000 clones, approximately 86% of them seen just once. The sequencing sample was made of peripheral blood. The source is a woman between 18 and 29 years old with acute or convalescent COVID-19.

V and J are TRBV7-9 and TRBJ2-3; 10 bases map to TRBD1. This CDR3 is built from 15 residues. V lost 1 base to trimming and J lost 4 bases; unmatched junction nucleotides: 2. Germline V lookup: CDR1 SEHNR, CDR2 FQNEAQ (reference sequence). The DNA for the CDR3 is TGTGCCAGCAGCTTAGGGACAGGGGGATCAGATACGCAGTATTTT. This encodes CASSLGTGGSDTQYF.

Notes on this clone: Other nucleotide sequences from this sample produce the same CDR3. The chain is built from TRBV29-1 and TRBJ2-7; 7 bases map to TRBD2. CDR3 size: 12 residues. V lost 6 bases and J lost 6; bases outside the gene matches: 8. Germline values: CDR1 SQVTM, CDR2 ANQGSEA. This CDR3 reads CSVVETSFEQYF. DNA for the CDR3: TGCAGCGTCGTGGAGACTAGCTTCGAGCAGTACTTC.

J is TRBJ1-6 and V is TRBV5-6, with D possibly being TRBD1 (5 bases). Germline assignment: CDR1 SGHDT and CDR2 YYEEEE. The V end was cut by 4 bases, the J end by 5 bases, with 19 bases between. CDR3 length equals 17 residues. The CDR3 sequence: CASSVRVRGSHNSPLHF. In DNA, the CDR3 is TGTGCCAGCAGCGTAAGGGTTAGGGGATCCCATAATTCACCCCTCCACTTT.

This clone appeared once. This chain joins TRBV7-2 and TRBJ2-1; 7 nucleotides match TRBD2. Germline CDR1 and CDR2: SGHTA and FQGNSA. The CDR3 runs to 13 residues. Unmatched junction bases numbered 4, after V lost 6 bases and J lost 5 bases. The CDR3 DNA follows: TGTGCCAGCAGGTCTCTAGCGGACAATGAGCAGTTCTTC. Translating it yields CASRSLADNEQFF. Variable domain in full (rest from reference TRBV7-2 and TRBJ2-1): GAGVSQSPSNKVTEKGKDVELRCDPISGHTALYWYRQSLGQGLEFLIYFQGNSAPDKSGLPSDRFSAERTGGSVSTLTIQRTQQEDSAVYLCASRSLADNEQFFGPGTRLTVL.

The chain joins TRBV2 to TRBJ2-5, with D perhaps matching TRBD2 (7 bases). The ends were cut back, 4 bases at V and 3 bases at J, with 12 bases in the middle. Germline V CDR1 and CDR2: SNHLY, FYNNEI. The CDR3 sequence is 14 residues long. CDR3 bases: TGTGCCAGCAGTGTCTCGGGGGGCGAAGAGACCCAGTACTTC. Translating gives CASSVSGGEETQYF.

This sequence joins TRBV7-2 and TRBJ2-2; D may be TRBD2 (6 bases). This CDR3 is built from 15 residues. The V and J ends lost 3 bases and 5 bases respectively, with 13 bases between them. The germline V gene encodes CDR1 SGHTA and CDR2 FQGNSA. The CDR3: CASSFRRGGTGELFF. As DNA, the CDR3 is TGTGCCAGCAGCTTCAGGAGGGGCGGAACCGGGGAGCTGTTTTTT.

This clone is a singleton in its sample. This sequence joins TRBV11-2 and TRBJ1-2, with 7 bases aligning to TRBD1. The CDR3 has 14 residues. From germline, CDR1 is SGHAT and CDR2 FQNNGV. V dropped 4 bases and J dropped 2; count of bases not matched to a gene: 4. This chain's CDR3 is CASSSNRGNYGYTF. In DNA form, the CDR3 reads TGTGCCAGCAGCTCAAACAGGGGAAACTATGGCTACACCTTC.

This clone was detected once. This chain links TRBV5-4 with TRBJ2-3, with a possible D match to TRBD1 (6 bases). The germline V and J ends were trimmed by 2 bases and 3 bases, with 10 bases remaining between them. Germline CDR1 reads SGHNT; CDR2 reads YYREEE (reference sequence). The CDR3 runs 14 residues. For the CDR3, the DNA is TGTGCCAGCAGCTTATACAGGGTAACAGATACGCAGTATTTT. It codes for CASSLYRVTDTQYF.

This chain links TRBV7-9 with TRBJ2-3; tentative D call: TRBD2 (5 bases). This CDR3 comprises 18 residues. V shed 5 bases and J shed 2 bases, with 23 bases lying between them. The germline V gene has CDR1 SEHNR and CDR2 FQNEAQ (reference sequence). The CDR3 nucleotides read TGTGCCAGCAGCGAAACCAGGAGTGTGAGACTACACACAGATACGCAGTATTTT. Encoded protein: CASSETRSVRLHTDTQYF. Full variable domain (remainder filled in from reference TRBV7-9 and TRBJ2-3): DTGVSQNPRHKITKRGQNVTFRCDPISEHNRLYWYRQTLGQGPEFLTYFQNEAQLEKSRLLSDRFSAERPKGSFSTLEIQRTEQGDSAMYLCASSETRSVRLHTDTQYFGPGTRLTVL.

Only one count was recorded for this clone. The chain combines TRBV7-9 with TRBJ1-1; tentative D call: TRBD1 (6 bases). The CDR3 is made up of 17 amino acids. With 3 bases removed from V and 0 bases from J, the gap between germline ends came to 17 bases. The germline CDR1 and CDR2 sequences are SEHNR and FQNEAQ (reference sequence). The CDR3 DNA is TGTGCCAGCAGCTTTTCTAGAACAGGGAGAATGAACACTGAAGCTTTCTTT. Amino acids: CASSFSRTGRMNTEAFF.

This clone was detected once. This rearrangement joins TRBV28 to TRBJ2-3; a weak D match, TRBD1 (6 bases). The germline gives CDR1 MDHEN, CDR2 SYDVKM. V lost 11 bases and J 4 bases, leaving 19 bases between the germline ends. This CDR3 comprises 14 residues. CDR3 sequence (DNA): TGTGCCGCACAAGCCCCCCCAGGGGCAGATACGCAGTATTTT. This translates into CAAQAPPGADTQYF. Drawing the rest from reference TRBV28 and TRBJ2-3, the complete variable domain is DVKVTQSSRYLVKRTGEKVFLECVQDMDHENMFWYRQDPGLGLRLIYFSYDVKMKEKGDIPEGYSVSREKKERFSLILESASTNQTSMYLCAAQAPPGADTQYFGPGTRLTVL.

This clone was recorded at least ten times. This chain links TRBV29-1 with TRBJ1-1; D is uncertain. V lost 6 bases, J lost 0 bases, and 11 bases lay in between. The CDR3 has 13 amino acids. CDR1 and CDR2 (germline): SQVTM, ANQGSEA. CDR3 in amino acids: CSVAESLNTEAFF. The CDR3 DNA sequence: TGCAGCGTAGCGGAGAGCTTGAACACTGAAGCTTTCTTT.

In nucleotides, the CDR3 is TGTGCCAGCAGCTCCCGTATCGAGGCTGGCTACACCTTC. This codes for CASSSRIEAGYTF. The V and J genes are TRBV13 and TRBJ1-2, with D unclear. With 4 bases removed from V and 7 bases from J, the gap between germline ends came to 13 bases. The CDR3 spans 13 residues. Germline assignment: CDR1 PRHDT and CDR2 FYEKMQ (reference sequence).

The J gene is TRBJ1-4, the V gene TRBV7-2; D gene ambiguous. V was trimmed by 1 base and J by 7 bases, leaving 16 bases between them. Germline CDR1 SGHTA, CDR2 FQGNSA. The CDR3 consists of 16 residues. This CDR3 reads CASSLVSAGLGEKLFF. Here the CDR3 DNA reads TGTGCCAGCAGCTTAGTCTCGGCGGGTTTGGGTGAAAAACTGTTTTTT.

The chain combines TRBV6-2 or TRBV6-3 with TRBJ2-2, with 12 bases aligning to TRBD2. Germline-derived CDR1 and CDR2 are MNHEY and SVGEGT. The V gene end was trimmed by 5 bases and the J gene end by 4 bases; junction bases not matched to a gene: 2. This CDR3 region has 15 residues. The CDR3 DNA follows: TGTGCCAGCAGTACGACTAGCGGGGGCACCGGGGAGCTGTTTTTT. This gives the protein CASSTTSGGTGELFF.

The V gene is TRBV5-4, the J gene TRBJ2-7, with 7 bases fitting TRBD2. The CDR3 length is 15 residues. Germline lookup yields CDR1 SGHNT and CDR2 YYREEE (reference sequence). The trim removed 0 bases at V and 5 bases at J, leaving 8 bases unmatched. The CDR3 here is CASSLAATSSDEQYF. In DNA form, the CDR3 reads TGTGCCAGCAGCTTGGCCGCGACTAGCTCGGACGAGCAGTACTTC.

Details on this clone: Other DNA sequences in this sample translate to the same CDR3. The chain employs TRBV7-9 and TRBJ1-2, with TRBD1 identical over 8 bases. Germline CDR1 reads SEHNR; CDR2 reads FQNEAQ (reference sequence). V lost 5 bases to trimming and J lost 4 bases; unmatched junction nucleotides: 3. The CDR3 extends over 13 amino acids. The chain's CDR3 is CASSLGQGYGYTF. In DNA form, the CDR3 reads TGTGCCAGCAGCCTAGGACAGGGCTATGGCTACACCTTC.

The CDR3 DNA reads as TGTGCCAGCAGCGGGGAGGTTGGAAGGGGTAATTCACCCCTCCACTTT. Translating it yields CASSGEVGRGNSPLHF. The chain links TRBV5-6 to TRBJ1-6; D might be TRBD1 (5 bases). Trimming stripped 4 bases from V and 6 bases from J, with 17 bases between. This CDR3 has 16 residues. Germline lookup yields CDR1 SGHDT and CDR2 YYEEEE.

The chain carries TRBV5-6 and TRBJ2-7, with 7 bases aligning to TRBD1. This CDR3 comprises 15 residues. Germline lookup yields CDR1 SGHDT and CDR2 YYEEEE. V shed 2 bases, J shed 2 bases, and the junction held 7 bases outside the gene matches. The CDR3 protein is CASSFRGYATYEQYF. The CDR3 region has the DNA TGTGCCAGCAGCTTCAGGGGGTACGCTACCTACGAGCAGTACTTC.

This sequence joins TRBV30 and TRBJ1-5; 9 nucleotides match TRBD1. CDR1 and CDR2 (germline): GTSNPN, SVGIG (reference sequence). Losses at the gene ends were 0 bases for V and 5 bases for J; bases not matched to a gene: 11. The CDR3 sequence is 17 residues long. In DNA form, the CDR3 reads TGTGCCTGGAGTGTGCTGTTTTTGGACAGGGGTTATCAGCCCCAGCATTTT. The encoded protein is CAWSVLFLDRGYQPQHF.

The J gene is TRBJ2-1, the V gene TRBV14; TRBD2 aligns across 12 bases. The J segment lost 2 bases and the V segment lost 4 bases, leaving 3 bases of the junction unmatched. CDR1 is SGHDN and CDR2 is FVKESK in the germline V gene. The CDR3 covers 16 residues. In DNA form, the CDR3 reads TGTGCCAGCAGCCTCCTAGCGGGAGGGCCCTACAATGAGCAGTTCTTC. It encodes CASSLLAGGPYNEQFF.

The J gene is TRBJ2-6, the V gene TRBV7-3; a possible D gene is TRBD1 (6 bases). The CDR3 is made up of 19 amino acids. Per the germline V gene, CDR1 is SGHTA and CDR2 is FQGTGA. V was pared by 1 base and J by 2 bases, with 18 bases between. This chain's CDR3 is CASSLKVLGADTGANVLTF. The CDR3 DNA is TGTGCCAGCAGCTTAAAAGTCTTGGGGGCCGATACTGGGGCCAACGTCCTGACTTTC.

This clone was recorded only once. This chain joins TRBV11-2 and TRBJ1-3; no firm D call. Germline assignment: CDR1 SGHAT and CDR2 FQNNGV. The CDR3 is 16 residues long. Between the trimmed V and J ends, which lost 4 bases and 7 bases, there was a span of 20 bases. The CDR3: CASSSLASRLENTIYF. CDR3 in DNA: TGTGCCAGCAGCTCGTTAGCTTCCCGACTCGAGAACACCATATATTTT.